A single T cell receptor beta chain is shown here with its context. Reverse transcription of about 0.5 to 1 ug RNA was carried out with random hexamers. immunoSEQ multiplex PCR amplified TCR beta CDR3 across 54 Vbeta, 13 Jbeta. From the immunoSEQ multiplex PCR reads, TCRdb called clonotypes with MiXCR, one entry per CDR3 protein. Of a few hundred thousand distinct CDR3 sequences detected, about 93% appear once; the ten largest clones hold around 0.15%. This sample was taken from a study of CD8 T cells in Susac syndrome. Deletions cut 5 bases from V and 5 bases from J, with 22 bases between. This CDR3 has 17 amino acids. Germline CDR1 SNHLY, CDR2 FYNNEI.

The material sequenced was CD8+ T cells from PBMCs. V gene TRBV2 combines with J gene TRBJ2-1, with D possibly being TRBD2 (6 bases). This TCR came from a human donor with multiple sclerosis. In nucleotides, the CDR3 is TGTGCCAGCAGTCCCCTAGCGTCCCGAGGCGACCACAATGAGCAGTTCTTC. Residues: CASSPLASRGDHNEQFF.